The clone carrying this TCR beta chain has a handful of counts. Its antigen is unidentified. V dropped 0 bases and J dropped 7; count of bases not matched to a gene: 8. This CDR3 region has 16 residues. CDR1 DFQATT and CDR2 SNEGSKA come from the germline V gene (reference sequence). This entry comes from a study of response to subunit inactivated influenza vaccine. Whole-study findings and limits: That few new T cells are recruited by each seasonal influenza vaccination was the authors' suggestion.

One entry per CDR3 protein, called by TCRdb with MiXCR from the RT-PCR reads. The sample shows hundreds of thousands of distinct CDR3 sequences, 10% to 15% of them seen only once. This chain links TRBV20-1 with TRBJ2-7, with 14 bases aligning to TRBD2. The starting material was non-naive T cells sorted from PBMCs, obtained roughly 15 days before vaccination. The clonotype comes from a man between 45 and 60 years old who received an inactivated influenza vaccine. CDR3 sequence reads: CSARDRLAGGPREQYF. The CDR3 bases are TGCAGTGCTAGAGATCGACTAGCGGGAGGGCCTAGGGAGCAGTACTTC.